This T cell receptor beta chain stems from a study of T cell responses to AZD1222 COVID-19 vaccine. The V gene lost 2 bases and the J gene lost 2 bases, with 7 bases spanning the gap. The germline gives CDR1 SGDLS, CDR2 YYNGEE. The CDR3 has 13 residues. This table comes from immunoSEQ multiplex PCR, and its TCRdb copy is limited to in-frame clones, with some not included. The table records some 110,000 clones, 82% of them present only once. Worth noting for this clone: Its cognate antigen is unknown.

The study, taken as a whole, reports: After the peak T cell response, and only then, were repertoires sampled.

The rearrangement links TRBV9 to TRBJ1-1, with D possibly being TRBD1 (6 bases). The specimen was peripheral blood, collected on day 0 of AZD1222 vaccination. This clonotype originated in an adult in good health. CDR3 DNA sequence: TGTGCCAGCAGCGTGGACAGTAACACTGAAGCTTTCTTT. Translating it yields CASSVDSNTEAFF.